This paragraph reports one T cell receptor (beta chain). The antigen is undetermined. The sample is drawn from a study of T cells expressing NK-cell markers. Study information: Investigators obtained TCR beta repertoires from sorted CD3+CD56+NKG2C+, CD3+CD56+NKG2C- and CD3+CD56-NKG2C+ T cells.

Study-level findings and limits: A handful of donors showed these clonotypes also leading the CD3+CD56-NKG2C+ fraction.

Beta-chain TCR cDNA was generated via 5'RACE template switching with UMIs. TCRdb re-analyzed the 5' RACE reads; it lists each CDR3 protein once, without DNA. In total, the table holds a few hundred thousand distinct CDR3 sequences. The sample comprised blood T cells: a sorted CD56 or NKG2C T cell subset, CD4+ or CD8+ T cells, or bulk PBMC T cells (not recorded which). This TCR was sampled from a man in his late teens or twenties in good health.

The CDR3: CASSQGTTASNQPQHF. This chain joins TRBV16 and TRBJ1-5. The CDR3 has 16 amino acids. The germline V gene encodes CDR1 KGHSY and CDR2 FQNENV.